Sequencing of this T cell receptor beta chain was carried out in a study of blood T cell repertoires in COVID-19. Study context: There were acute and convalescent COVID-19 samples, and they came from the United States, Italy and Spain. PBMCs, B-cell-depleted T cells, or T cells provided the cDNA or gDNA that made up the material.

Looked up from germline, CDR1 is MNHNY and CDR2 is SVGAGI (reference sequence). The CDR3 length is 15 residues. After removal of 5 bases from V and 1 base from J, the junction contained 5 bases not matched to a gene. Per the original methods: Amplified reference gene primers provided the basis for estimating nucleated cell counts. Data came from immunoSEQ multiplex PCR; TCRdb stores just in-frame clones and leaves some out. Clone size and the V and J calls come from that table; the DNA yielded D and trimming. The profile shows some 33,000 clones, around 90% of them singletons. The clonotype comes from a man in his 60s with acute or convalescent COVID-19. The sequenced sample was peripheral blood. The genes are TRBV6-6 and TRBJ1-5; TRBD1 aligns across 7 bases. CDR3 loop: CASSRQGGSNQPQHF. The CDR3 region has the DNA TGTGCCAGCAGTCGACAGGGTGGAAGCAATCAGCCCCAGCATTTT.